Reported below is one T cell receptor (beta chain). These data belong to a study of shared clonotypes between healthy human individuals. Study-level background: Used for every donor were three CD4 naive, three CD4 memory, two CD8 naive and one CD8 memory plate.

The table came from immunoSEQ multiplex PCR; TCRdb's copy has only in-frame clones and leaves some out. The sample has about 770,000 clones, roughly two thirds seen once. This CDR3 has 14 amino acids. V gave up 6 bases and J gave up 10 bases, with 19 bases separating them. In germline, CDR1 is MDHEN, CDR2 SYDVKM. Sequenced material: memory CD4+ T cells sorted from blood. Subset here: CD45RA-negative fraction. This TCR was sampled from a young woman in good health. The chain has TRBV28 and TRBJ2-1, with D uncertain. The CDR3 DNA reads as TGTGCCAGCAGCCCCTACCGAGACTCCCGCGAGCAGTTCTTC. Its protein product is CASSPYRDSREQFF.